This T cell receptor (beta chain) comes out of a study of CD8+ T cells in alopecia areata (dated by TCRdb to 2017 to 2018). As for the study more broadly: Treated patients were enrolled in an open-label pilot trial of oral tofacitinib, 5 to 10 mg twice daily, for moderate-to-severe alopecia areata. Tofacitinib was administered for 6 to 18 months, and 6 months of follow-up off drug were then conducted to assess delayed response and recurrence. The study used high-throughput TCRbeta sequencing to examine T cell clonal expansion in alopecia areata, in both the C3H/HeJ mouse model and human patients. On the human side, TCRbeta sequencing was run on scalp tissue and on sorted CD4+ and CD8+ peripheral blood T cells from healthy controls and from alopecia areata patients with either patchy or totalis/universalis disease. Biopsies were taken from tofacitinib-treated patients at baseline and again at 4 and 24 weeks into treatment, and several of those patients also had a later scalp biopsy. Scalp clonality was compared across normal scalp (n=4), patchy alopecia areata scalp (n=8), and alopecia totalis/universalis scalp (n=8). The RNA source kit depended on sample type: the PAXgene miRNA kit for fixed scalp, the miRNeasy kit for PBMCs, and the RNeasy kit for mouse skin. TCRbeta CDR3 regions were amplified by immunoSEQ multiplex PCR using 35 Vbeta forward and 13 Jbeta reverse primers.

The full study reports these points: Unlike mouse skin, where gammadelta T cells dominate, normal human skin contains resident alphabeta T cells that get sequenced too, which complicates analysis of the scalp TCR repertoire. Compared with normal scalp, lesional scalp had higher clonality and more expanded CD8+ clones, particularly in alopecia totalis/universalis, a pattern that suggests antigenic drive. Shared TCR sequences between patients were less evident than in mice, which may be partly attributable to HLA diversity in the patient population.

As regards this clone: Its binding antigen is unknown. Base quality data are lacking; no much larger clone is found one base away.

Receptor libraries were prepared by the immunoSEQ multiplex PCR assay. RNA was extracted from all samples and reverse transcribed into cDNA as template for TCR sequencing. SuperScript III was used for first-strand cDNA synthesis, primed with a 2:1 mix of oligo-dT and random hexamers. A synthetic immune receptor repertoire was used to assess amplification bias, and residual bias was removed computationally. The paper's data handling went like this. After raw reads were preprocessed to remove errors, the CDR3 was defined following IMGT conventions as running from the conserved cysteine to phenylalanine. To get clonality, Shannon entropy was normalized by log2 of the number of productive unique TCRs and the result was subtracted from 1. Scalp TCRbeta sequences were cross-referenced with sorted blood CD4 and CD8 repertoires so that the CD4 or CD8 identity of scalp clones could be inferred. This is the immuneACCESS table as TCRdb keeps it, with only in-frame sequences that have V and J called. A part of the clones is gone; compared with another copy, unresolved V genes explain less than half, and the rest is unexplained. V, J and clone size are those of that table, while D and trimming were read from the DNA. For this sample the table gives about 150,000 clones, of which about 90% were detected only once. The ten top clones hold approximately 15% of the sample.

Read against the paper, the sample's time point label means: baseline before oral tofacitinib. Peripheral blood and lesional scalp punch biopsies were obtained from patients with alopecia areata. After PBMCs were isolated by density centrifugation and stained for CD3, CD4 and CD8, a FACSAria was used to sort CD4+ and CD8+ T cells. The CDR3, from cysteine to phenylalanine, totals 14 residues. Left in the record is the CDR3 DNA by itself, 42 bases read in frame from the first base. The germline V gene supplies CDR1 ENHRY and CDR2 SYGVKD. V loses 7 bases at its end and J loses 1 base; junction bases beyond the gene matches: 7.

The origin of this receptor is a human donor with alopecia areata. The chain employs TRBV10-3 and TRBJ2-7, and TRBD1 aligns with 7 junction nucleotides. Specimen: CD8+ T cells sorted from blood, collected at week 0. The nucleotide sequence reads TGTGCCATCACCAATTCGGGACAGTCCTACGAGCAGTACTTC. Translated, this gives CAITNSGQSYEQYF.